These T cell receptor beta chains were read from a single sample in a study of blood T cell repertoires in COVID-19. This table comes from immunoSEQ multiplex PCR, and its TCRdb copy is limited to in-frame clones, with some not included. The sample lists 31,000 or so clones, about nine tenths occurring once. What was sequenced was peripheral blood. These TCRs come from a human donor with active COVID-19. The donor label of this sample is uncertain. Each CDR3 is given with its conserved first and last residue. Each record gives: V gene, J gene, D gene, clone size, CDR3 DNA, CDR3 protein. D genes are given only for firm matches. Not all rows give a size; the values are once, few, many and, for expanded clones, a class.

>TRBV15|TRBJ2-7|TRBD1|.
TGTGCCACCAGTGCCGGGACAGGGGCTTTCGAGCAGTACTTC
CATSAGTGAFEQYF
>TRBV7-9|TRBJ1-2|.|few
TGTGCCAGCAAACAACAGGAATCCTATGGCTACACCTTC
CASKQQESYGYTF
>TRBV6-1|TRBJ2-1|TRBD2|once
TGTGCCAGCAGTGAAATGGCGGGAGCATCAGATGAGCAGTTCTTC
CASSEMAGASDEQFF
>TRBV6-2/TRBV6-3|TRBJ2-7|TRBD2|.
TGTGCCAGCAGCCAACCCCCGGGAGGGCACTGGGAGCAGTACTTC
CASSQPPGGHWEQYF
>TRBV6-2/TRBV6-3|TRBJ2-7|.|.
TGTGCCAGCAGTTACCCACTGGACACTGCCGAGCAGTACTTC
CASSYPLDTAEQYF
>TRBV29-1|TRBJ2-7|.|.
TGCAGCGCCCGCGGACAGCTAACCTACGAGCAGTACTTC
CSARGQLTYEQYF
>TRBV30|TRBJ1-5|.|.
TGTGCCTGGAGTCGGGAGAGAACCCAGCATTTT
CAWSRERTQHF
>TRBV12-3/TRBV12-4|TRBJ1-1|.|.
TGTGCCAGCAGTCCCAACAGGTATGCTGAAGCTTTCTTT
CASSPNRYAEAFF
>TRBV27|TRBJ1-4|.|.
TGTGCCAGCAGTTTTGACCCAACAGGGTTCAATGAAAAACTGTTTTTT
CASSFDPTGFNEKLFF
>TRBV3-1/TRBV3-2|TRBJ2-5|.|.
TGTGCCAGCAGCCACGGACTATCGCAAGAGACCCAGTACTTC
CASSHGLSQETQYF
>TRBV19|TRBJ1-5|TRBD1|.
TGTGCCAGTAGTAGCACAGGGGGCGGACATCAGCCCCAGCATTTT
CASSSTGGGHQPQHF
>TRBV7-9|TRBJ2-7|.|.
TGTGCCAGCAGCTTAGAGGCGGCTCCCTACGAGCAGTACTTC
CASSLEAAPYEQYF
>TRBV5-1|TRBJ2-7|.|once
TGCGCCAGCAGCGCTAGCGTGCTTAGCTCCTACGAGCAGTACTTC
CASSASVLSSYEQYF
>TRBV7-2|TRBJ2-7|.|.
TGTGCCAGCACCACTAGCCCAGGCCCCTCCTACGAGCAGTACTTC
CASTTSPGPSYEQYF
>TRBV11-2|TRBJ2-7|TRBD1|.
TGTGCCAGCGCGACACATAGGGGACAGGGCTACGAGCAGTACTTC
CASATHRGQGYEQYF
>TRBV6-5|TRBJ2-1|TRBD2|.
TGTGCCAGCAGTTACTGGGCGGGGGGGAAATACAATGAGCAGTTCTTC
CASSYWAGGKYNEQFF
>TRBV6-5|TRBJ2-2|.|few
TGTGCCAGCAGTTACTCGATAACAGTCCGCACCGGGGAGCTGTTTTTT
CASSYSITVRTGELFF
>TRBV2|TRBJ1-1|TRBD1|few
TGTGCCAGCAGTTCCAAGGGGGCCCGGGCAACGAACACTGAAGCTTTCTTT
CASSSKGARATNTEAFF
>TRBV30|TRBJ1-2|.|.
TGTGCCTGGACAACTACTTATGGCTACACCTTC
CAWTTTYGYTF
>TRBV9|TRBJ2-2|TRBD1|few
TGTGCCAGCACCCCGAGGGGGCAGGGCCCGAACACCGGGGAGCTGTTTTTT
CASTPRGQGPNTGELFF
>TRBV10-3|TRBJ2-3|TRBD2|.
TGTGCCATCAGTCCTAGTCCGGGACTAGCGGGAGAAGATACGCAGTATTTT
CAISPSPGLAGEDTQYF
>TRBV5-1|TRBJ2-7|TRBD2|once
TGCGCCAGCAGTTCGGGACTAGCGGGAGACAGTCGCTACGAGCAGTACTTC
CASSSGLAGDSRYEQYF
>TRBV7-7|TRBJ2-2|.|.
TGTGCTAGCAGCCTCGGAGGGGCGGGCACCGGGGAGCTGTTTTTT
CASSLGGAGTGELFF
>TRBV7-9|TRBJ1-6|.|.
TGTGCCAGCAGCTCGTGGGACACCTTTAATTCACCCCTCCACTTT
CASSSWDTFNSPLHF
>TRBV19|TRBJ2-1|TRBD2|.
TGTGCCAGTAGTATAACTAGCGGGGGGGCCATTGAGCAGTTCTTC
CASSITSGGAIEQFF
>TRBV3-1/TRBV3-2|TRBJ2-7|TRBD2|.
TGTGCCAGCAGCCTAATGAGCGGGGGGGCGTCCGAGCAGTACTTC
CASSLMSGGASEQYF
>TRBV2|TRBJ1-5|.|.
TGTGCCAGCAGTGTGCAGGGTTTCAGCAATCAGCCCCAGCATTTT
CASSVQGFSNQPQHF
>TRBV7-6|TRBJ2-5|TRBD2|.
TGTGCCAGCAGCTTAGGCGGCGGGAGCTTAACAGGGACCCAGTACTTC
CASSLGGGSLTGTQYF
>TRBV6-5|TRBJ1-1|TRBD1|.
TGTGCCAGCAGGGGTCTGACAGGGGCCAACACTGAAGCTTTCTTT
CASRGLTGANTEAFF
>TRBV5-1|TRBJ2-1|.|.
TGCGCCAGCAGCTCGCCAGGGGTCTACAATGAGCAGTTCTTC
CASSSPGVYNEQFF
>TRBV2|TRBJ2-7|TRBD1|.
TGTGCCAGCAGGACGGGACAGGCATATTACGAGCAGTACTTC
CASRTGQAYYEQYF
>TRBV7-9|TRBJ2-7|TRBD1|.
TGTGCCAGCAGCTTTCCAGGTAGCGACAGGGAGTACTTC
CASSFPGSDREYF
>TRBV24-1|TRBJ2-3|.|.
TGTGCCACCAGTGATAATTCCGGGGTTTCTGTAGATACGCAGTATTTT
CATSDNSGVSVDTQYF
>TRBV27|TRBJ1-1|.|.
TGTGCCAGCAGTTTCAATGGGGGCTCTGAAGCTTTCTTT
CASSFNGGSEAFF
>TRBV6-4|TRBJ2-1|TRBD1|.
TGTGCCAGCAGCCCCCTCGGACAGGGATCCAGTCCCCGTCTCTACAATGAGCAGTTCTTC
CASSPLGQGSSPRLYNEQFF
>TRBV7-2|TRBJ2-1|TRBD2|once
TGTGCCAGCAGCTTAAGCCCAGCGGGGGGATACAATGAGCAGTTCTTC
CASSLSPAGGYNEQFF
>TRBV7-8|TRBJ2-7|TRBD2|.
TGTGCCAGCACTCGAGCCGGGGGGAGCTCCTACGAGCAGTACTTC
CASTRAGGSSYEQYF
>TRBV9|TRBJ1-6|.|.
TGTGCCAGCGGAAGACAGGCGAGGGATTCACCCCTCCACTTT
CASGRQARDSPLHF
>TRBV28|TRBJ1-2|TRBD1|.
TGTGCCAGCAGTTGGAGGGGACAGGATGGCTACACCTTC
CASSWRGQDGYTF
>TRBV3-1/TRBV3-2|TRBJ1-1|TRBD1|.
TGTGCCAGCAGGAACTTAAATGGGGACAGGACGGGGTTAGGGACTGAAGCTTTCTTT
CASRNLNGDRTGLGTEAFF
>TRBV4-1|TRBJ1-1|.|.
TGCGCCAGCAGCCAAGTCCAGAGGACAGCAAACGGGGCTTTCTTT
CASSQVQRTANGAFF
>TRBV7-9|TRBJ2-7|.|.
TGTGCCAGCAGCTTAATCTTGGCCTCCTACGAGCAGTACTTC
CASSLILASYEQYF
>TRBV18|TRBJ1-4|.|.
TGTGCCAGCTCACCACCCTTCCAGGGAACCCCTAATGAAAAACTGTTTTTT
CASSPPFQGTPNEKLFF
>TRBV7-9|TRBJ1-5|.|.
TGTGCCAGCAGCCCCTCTTCAGGAAGCAATCAGCCCCAGCATTTT
CASSPSSGSNQPQHF
>TRBV3-1/TRBV3-2|TRBJ2-2|.|once
TGTGCCAGCGGGCCGGGGTACACCGGGGAGCTGTTTTTT
CASGPGYTGELFF
>TRBV7-2|TRBJ2-3|TRBD2|.
TGTGCCAGCAGCCAAGCGGGGGGCTGGGATACGCAGTATTTT
CASSQAGGWDTQYF
>TRBV7-9|TRBJ2-2|TRBD2|.
TGTGCCAGCAGCTCGCCCTTCGGACTAGCGGGAGGTACCGGGGAGCTGTTTTTT
CASSSPFGLAGGTGELFF
>TRBV30|TRBJ2-5|.|.
TGTGCCTGGACCAGCCAGGGGGAGACCCAGTACTTC
CAWTSQGETQYF
>TRBV19|TRBJ1-5|.|.
TGTGCCAGTAGTCCCACAGGGCTCAAGCCCCAGCATTTT
CASSPTGLKPQHF
>TRBV7-2|TRBJ1-2|.|.
TGTGCCAGCAGCGCAACCCGTCCTTCGACCGCTAGCTATGGCTACACCTTC
CASSATRPSTASYGYTF
>TRBV7-9|TRBJ1-1|TRBD1|.
TGTGCCAGCAGGAGTTGGACAGGGGGCACTGAAGCTTTCTTT
CASRSWTGGTEAFF
>TRBV7-2|TRBJ2-1|.|.
TGTGCCAGCAGCTTAGGAGGGGACTCCTTGTTCTTC
CASSLGGDSLFF
>TRBV7-9|TRBJ2-7|.|.
TGTGCCAGCAGCTTAGCAGGGGCAATCTACGAGCAGTACTTC
CASSLAGAIYEQYF
>TRBV7-9|TRBJ2-3|TRBD2|.
TGTGCCAGCAGGCGGGGGTCAGATACGCAGTATTTT
CASRRGSDTQYF
>TRBV11-2|TRBJ1-6|TRBD1|.
TGTGCCAGCAGCTTAGACAGGGGGCGCTTTCCCTATAATTCACCCCTCCACTTT
CASSLDRGRFPYNSPLHF
>TRBV5-4|TRBJ1-2|.|.
TGTGCCAGCAGAAACAGGGACAACTATGGCTACACCTTC
CASRNRDNYGYTF
>TRBV7-8|TRBJ1-2|.|.
TGTGCCAGCAGCCTAGGTCTCGATGGCTACACCTTC
CASSLGLDGYTF
>TRBV7-2|TRBJ2-3|.|.
TGTGCCAGCAGCTCCCTGACGAGGGGGTTGGCAGATACGCAGTATTTT
CASSSLTRGLADTQYF
>TRBV19|TRBJ2-7|.|once
TGTGCCGTTCGGCGGAGAGACTCCTACGAGCAGTACTTC
CAVRRRDSYEQYF